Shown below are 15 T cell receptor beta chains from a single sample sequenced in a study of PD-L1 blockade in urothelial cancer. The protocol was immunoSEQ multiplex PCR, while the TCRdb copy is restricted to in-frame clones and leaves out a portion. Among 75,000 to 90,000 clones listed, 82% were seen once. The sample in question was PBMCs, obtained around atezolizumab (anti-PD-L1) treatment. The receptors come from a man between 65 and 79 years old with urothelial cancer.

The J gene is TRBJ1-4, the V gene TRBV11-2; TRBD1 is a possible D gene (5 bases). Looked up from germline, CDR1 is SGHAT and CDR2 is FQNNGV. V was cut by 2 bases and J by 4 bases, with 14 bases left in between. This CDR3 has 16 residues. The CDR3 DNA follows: TGTGCCAGCAGCTTACTTGGGTCCAGGGTTAATGAAAAACTGTTTTTT. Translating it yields CASSLLGSRVNEKLFF.

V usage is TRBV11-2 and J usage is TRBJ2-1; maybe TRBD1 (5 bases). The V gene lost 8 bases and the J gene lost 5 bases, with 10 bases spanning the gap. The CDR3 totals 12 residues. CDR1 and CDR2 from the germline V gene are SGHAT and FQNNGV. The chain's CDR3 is CASLGLNNEQFF. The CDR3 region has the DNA TGTGCCAGCCTGGGGCTAAACAATGAGCAGTTCTTC.

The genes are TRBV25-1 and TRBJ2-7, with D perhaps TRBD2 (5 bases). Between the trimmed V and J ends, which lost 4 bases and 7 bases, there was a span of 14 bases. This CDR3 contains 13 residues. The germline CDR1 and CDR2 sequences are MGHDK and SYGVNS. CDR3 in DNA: TGTGCCAGCAGTGTTATGACCTCGGGGGAGCAGTACTTC. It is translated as CASSVMTSGEQYF.

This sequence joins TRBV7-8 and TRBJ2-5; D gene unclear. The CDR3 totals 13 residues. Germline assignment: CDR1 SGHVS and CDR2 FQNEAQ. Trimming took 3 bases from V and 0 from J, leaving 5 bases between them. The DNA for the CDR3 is TGTGCCAGCAGCTTTAGTAACCAAGAGACCCAGTACTTC. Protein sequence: CASSFSNQETQYF.

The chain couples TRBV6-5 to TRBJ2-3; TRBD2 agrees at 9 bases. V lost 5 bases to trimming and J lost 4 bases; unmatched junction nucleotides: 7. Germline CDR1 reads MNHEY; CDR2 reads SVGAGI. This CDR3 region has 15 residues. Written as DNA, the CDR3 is TGTGCCAGCAGTCCGACTAGCGGCTACGCAGATACGCAGTATTTT. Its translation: CASSPTSGYADTQYF.

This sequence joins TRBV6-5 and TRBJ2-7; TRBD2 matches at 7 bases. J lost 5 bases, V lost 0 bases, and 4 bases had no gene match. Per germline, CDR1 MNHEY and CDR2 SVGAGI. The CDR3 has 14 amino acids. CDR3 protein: CASSYSSLADEQYF. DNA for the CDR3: TGTGCCAGCAGTTACTCGTCCCTAGCGGACGAGCAGTACTTC.

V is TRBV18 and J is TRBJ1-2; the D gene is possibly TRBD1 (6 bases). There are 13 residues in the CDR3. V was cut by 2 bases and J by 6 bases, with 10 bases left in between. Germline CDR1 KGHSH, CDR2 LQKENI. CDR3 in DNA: TGTGCCAGCTCACCAACAGGGATTGATGGCTACACCTTC. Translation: CASSPTGIDGYTF.

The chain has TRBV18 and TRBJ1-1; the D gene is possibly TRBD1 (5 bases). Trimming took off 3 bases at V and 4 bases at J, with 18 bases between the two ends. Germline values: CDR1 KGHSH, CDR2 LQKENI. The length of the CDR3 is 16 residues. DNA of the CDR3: TGTGCCAGCTCACCGGTCATGGGTCGGGGGAGCACTGAAGCTTTCTTT. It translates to CASSPVMGRGSTEAFF.

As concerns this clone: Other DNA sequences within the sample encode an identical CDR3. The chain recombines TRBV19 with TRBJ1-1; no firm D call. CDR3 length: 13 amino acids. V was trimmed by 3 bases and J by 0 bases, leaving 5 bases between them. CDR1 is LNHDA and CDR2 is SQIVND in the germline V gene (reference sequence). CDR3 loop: CASSISVNTEAFF. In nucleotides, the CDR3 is TGTGCCAGTAGTATTTCGGTGAACACTGAAGCTTTCTTT.

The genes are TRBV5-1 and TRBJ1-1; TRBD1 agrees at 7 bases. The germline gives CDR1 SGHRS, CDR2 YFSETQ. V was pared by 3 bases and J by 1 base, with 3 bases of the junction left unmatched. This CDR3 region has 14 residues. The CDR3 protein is CASSSRDRNTEAFF. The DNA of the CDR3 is TGCGCCAGCAGCTCCCGGGACAGGAACACTGAAGCTTTCTTT.

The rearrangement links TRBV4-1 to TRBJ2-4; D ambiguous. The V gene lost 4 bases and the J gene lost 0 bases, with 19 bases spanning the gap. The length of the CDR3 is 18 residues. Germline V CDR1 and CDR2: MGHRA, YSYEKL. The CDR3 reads CASSPGRLRSLAKNIQYF. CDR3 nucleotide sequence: TGCGCCAGCAGCCCTGGTCGACTTCGCTCGCTAGCCAAAAACATTCAGTACTTC.

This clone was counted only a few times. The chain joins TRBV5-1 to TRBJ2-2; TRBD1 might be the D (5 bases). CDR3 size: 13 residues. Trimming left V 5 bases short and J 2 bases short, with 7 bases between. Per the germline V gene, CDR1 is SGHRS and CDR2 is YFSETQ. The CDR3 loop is CASRQDNTGELFF. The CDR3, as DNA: TGCGCCAGCAGACAGGACAACACCGGGGAGCTGTTTTTT.

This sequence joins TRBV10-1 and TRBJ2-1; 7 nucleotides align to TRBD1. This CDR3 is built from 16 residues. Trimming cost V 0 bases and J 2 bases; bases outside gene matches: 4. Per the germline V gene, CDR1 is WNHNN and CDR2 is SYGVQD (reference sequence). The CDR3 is CASSESTGPPYNEQFF. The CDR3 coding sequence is TGCGCCAGCAGTGAGTCGACAGGGCCCCCCTACAATGAGCAGTTCTTC.

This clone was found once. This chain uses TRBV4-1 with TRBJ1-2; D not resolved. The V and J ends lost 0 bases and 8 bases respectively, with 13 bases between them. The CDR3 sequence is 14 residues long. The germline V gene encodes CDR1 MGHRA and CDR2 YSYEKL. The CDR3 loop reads CASSQDGLQSGYTF. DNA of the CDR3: TGCGCCAGCAGCCAAGACGGACTGCAGTCCGGCTACACCTTC.

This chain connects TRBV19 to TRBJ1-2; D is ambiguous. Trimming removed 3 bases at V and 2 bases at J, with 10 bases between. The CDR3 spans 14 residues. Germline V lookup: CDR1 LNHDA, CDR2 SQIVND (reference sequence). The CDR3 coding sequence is TGTGCCAGTAGTATTGCGGTTGACAACTATGGCTACACCTTC. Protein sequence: CASSIAVDNYGYTF. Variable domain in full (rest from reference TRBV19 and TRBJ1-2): DGGITQSPKYLFRKEGQNVTLSCEQNLNHDAMYWYRQDPGQGLRLIYYSQIVNDFQKGDIAEGYSVSREKKESFPLTVTSAQKNPTAFYLCASSIAVDNYGYTFGSGTRLTVV.